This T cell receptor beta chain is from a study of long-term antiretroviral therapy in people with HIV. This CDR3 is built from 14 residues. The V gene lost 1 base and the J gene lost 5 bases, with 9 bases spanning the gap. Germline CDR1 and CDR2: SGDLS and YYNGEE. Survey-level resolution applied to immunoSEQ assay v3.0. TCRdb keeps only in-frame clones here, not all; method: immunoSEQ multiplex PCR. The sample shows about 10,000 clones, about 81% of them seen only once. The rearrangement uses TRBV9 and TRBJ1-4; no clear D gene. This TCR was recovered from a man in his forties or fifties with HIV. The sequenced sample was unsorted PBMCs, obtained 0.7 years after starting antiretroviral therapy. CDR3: CASSVSAVNEKLFF. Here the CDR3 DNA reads TGTGCCAGCAGCGTAAGCGCGGTGAATGAAAAACTGTTTTTT. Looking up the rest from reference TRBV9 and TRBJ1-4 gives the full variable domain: DSGVTQTPKHLITATGQRVTLRCSPRSGDLSVYWYQQSLDQGLQFLIQYYNGEERAKGNILERFSAQQFPDLHSELNLSSLELGDSALYFCASSVSAVNEKLFFGSGTQLSVL.